The 22 T cell receptor beta chains given below trace back to one sample, sequenced in a study of beta chain features in type 1 diabetes (dated by TCRdb to between 2017 and 2018). Library construction relied on the immunoSEQ multiplex PCR assay. All of the isolated RNA was reverse transcribed with the High Capacity cDNA Reverse Transcription Kit, so expressed TCRB transcripts were sequenced. Entries here come from immuneACCESS through TCRdb and include only in-frame sequences with V and J called. Some clones fail to appear in such tables; in the studies checked, an unresolved V gene covers under half of the shortfall, and the cause of the remainder is unknown. The sample table shows 600,000 to 650,000 clones, and around 16% are seen once. The ten largest clones capture approximately 0.087% of the sample. Sequences were obtained from naive CD4+ T cells from blood. The sample's cell subset or site label, in plain terms: true naive CD4+ T cells. These TCRs come from a young man in good health.

There are a few counts of this clone. The rearrangement links TRBV28 to TRBJ2-1; D possibly corresponds to TRBD2 (6 bases). Germline values: CDR1 MDHEN, CDR2 SYDVKM. The CDR3 consists of 11 residues. Trimming stripped 5 bases from V and 15 bases from J, with 14 bases between. CDR3: CASSPGTLMFF. The CDR3 nucleotides are TGTGCCAGCAGTCCCGGGACTTTGATGTTCTTC.

This clone was found a few times. The chain links TRBV29-1 to TRBJ2-7, with 8 bases identical to TRBD1. Looked up from germline, CDR1 is SQVTM and CDR2 is ANQGSEA. The CDR3 totals 15 residues. V lost 3 bases, J lost 3 bases, and 10 bases stayed unmatched. CDR3 DNA: TGCAGCGTTGACCCCTCCGGGACAGGACGCTACGAGCAGTACTTC. Amino acids: CSVDPSGTGRYEQYF.

The rearrangement uses TRBV18 and TRBJ1-2; 9 bases match TRBD1. The germline CDR1 and CDR2 sequences are KGHSH and LQKENI. The CDR3 extends over 14 amino acids. Germline trimming cut 3 bases from V and 3 bases from J; bases unmatched to any gene: 2. The CDR3 spells CASSPRQGDYGYTF. The CDR3 DNA is TGTGCCAGCTCACCGCGACAGGGGGACTATGGCTACACCTTC.

This clone was seen more than once but under ten times. This chain uses TRBV28 with TRBJ2-7, with D possibly matching TRBD2 (5 bases). The CDR3 spans 15 residues. Germline CDR1 is MDHEN and CDR2 is SYDVKM. Trimming took 7 bases from V and 0 from J, leaving 16 bases between them. CDR3 DNA: TGTGCCAGCACCGATCCGGAGGACGACTCCTACGAGCAGTACTTC. Its translation: CASTDPEDDSYEQYF.

This sequence joins TRBV7-3 and TRBJ2-3; D is undetermined. Between the trimmed V and J ends, which lost 5 bases and 6 bases, there was a span of 12 bases. CDR3 length equals 13 residues. From germline, CDR1 is SGHTA and CDR2 FQGTGA. CDR3 in amino acids: CASSTHLEDTQYF. CDR3 in DNA: TGTGCCAGCAGCACACACTTAGAGGATACGCAGTATTTT. The full variable domain, with the rest looked up from reference TRBV7-3 and TRBJ2-3, is GAGVSQTPSNKVTEKGKYVELRCDPISGHTALYWYRQSLGQGPEFLIYFQGTGAADDSGLPNDRFFAVRPEGSVSTLKIQRTERGDSAVYLCASSTHLEDTQYFGPGTRLTVL.

This rearrangement joins TRBV9 to TRBJ1-2, with D uncertain. Germline V CDR1 and CDR2: SGDLS, YYNGEE. The ends were cut back, 0 bases at V and 4 bases at J, with 10 bases in the middle. The CDR3 length is 14 residues. The CDR3 nucleotides are TGTGCCAGCAGCGTAGACATGGGCGTCTATGGCTACACCTTC. Protein: CASSVDMGVYGYTF.

The V and J genes are TRBV7-9 and TRBJ2-5; perhaps TRBD2 as D (6 bases). The CDR3 sequence is 13 residues long. V lost 0 bases to trimming and J lost 7 bases, with 9 bases between them. CDR1 SEHNR and CDR2 FQNEAQ come from the germline V gene (reference sequence). Written as DNA, the CDR3 is TGTGCCAGCAGCTTAGCGACTAGACGGACCCAGTACTTC. The encoded protein is CASSLATRRTQYF. Full variable domain (outside the CDR3, taken from reference TRBV7-9 and TRBJ2-5): DTGVSQNPRHKITKRGQNVTFRCDPISEHNRLYWYRQTLGQGPEFLTYFQNEAQLEKSRLLSDRFSAERPKGSFSTLEIQRTEQGDSAMYLCASSLATRRTQYFGPGTRLLVL.

This clone was picked up a small number of times. This chain uses TRBV7-2 with TRBJ1-2, with a tentative D call TRBD1 (6 bases). This CDR3 contains 12 residues. Looked up from germline, CDR1 is SGHTA and CDR2 is FQGNSA. The V end lost 5 bases, the J end lost 10 bases, and 14 bases lay between the germline ends. This CDR3 reads CASSPRGADYTF. The CDR3 DNA reads TGTGCCAGCAGCCCCAGGGGCGCAGACTACACCTTC.

The V and J genes are TRBV20-1 and TRBJ1-1, with unresolved D. The CDR3 consists of 11 residues. Trimming cost V 0 bases and J 4 bases, with 3 bases left between them. Germline V gene data show CDR1 as DFQATT and CDR2 as SNEGSKA (reference sequence). The CDR3 loop is CSAREATEAFF. Here the CDR3 DNA reads TGCAGTGCTAGAGAGGCCACTGAAGCTTTCTTT.

This clone was found a few times. V gene TRBV28 combines with J gene TRBJ2-3; 14 bases match TRBD2. Trimming took 8 bases from V and 0 from J; bases not matched to a gene: 4. CDR1 and CDR2 (germline): MDHEN, SYDVKM. This CDR3 is 16 amino acids long. The CDR3 DNA reads as TGTGCCAGCCGGTGGACTAGCGGGAGGAGCACAGATACGCAGTATTTT. Translation gives CASRWTSGRSTDTQYF.

The rearrangement links TRBV9 to TRBJ2-1, with D perhaps matching TRBD1 (5 bases). The CDR3 spans 14 residues. V lost 4 bases, J lost 8 bases, and 16 bases lay in between. Germline V gives CDR1 SGDLS, CDR2 YYNGEE. In DNA, the CDR3 is TGTGCCAGCAGCCGTGTTGAGACAGTCCATGAGCAGTTCTTC. This translates into CASSRVETVHEQFF.

This clone was observed a few times. The J gene is TRBJ1-2, the V gene TRBV6-5, with 10 bases lining up with TRBD1. The CDR3 sequence is 14 residues long. V lost 8 bases and J lost 2; bases outside the gene matches: 5. Per the germline V gene, CDR1 is MNHEY and CDR2 is SVGAGI. As DNA, the CDR3 is TGTGCCAGCTTACCGGGACAGGGGAACTATGGCTACACCTTC. It encodes CASLPGQGNYGYTF.

The chain recombines TRBV15 with TRBJ1-6; 9 nucleotides line up with TRBD1. The ends lost 3 bases at V and 8 bases at J; junction bases unmatched: 2. There are 14 residues in the CDR3. Per germline, CDR1 LNHNV and CDR2 YYDKDF (reference sequence). CDR3 DNA sequence: TGTGCCACCAGCAGCGGGACAGGGTATTCACCCCTCCACTTT. This encodes CATSSGTGYSPLHF.

Only a few counts were recorded for this clone. The rearrangement uses TRBV4-3 and TRBJ2-7; TRBD2 agrees at 8 bases. The CDR3 is 14 amino acids. V was clipped by 6 bases and J by 5 bases; unmatched bases: 9. Germline-derived CDR1 and CDR2 are LGHNA and YSLEER. The CDR3 DNA is TGCGCCAGCAGTCTAGCGGGCGTTCGGGACGAGCAGTACTTC. Translated, it gives CASSLAGVRDEQYF.

In its sample, this clone was seen a few times. The chain combines TRBV5-4 with TRBJ2-7; 7 bases fit TRBD1. The junction had 3 bases not matched to a gene; V was cut back by 0 bases and J by 6 bases. Germline V lookup: CDR1 SGHNT, CDR2 YYREEE (reference sequence). The CDR3 totals 13 residues. The CDR3 nucleotides read TGTGCCAGCAGCTTGGACAGGGGCTCCGAGCAGTACTTC. Amino acid sequence: CASSLDRGSEQYF. The entire variable domain, with the rest obtained from reference TRBV5-4 and TRBJ2-7, is as follows: ETGVTQSPTHLIKTRGQQVTLRCSSQSGHNTVSWYQQALGQGPQFIFQYYREEENGRGNFPPRFSGLQFPNYSSELNVNALELDDSALYLCASSLDRGSEQYFGPGTRLTVT.

This clone was counted a few times. The chain uses TRBV5-1 and TRBJ2-1; possibly TRBD2 for D (6 bases). V was trimmed by 5 bases and J by 8 bases, leaving 17 bases between them. The CDR3 is 14 amino acids. CDR1 and CDR2 (germline): SGHRS, YFSETQ. CDR3 sequence (DNA): TGCGCCAGCAGTTCCGGGACTCCCGGCGATGAGCAGTTCTTC. Translated: CASSSGTPGDEQFF.

CDR3 nucleotides: TGTGCCAGCACCCCCCTGGGAGTGGGCACAGATACGCAGTATTTT. It yields the protein CASTPLGVGTDTQYF. This chain uses TRBV27 with TRBJ2-3; possible D gene TRBD2, 5 bases. In germline, CDR1 is MNHEY, CDR2 SMNVEV (reference sequence). V lost 7 bases and J 1 base, leaving 15 bases between the germline ends. The CDR3 totals 15 residues.

This clone was counted between two and nine times. The V call is TRBV18, the J call TRBJ1-4; D is ambiguous. Deletions cut 2 bases from V and 8 bases from J, with 9 bases between. The CDR3 contains 13 residues. Germline lookup yields CDR1 KGHSH and CDR2 LQKENI. The CDR3 spells CASSPLEGEKLFF. CDR3 nucleotides: TGTGCCAGCTCACCATTGGAGGGAGAAAAACTGTTTTTT.

This clone was picked up a small number of times. This chain uses TRBV7-2 with TRBJ2-7; no reliable D call. V gave up 5 bases and J gave up 6 bases, with 8 bases separating them. The CDR3 consists of 11 residues. Germline V gene data show CDR1 as SGHTA and CDR2 as FQGNSA. CDR3 in amino acids: CASSPGREQYF. The DNA for the CDR3 is TGTGCCAGCAGCCCCGGGCGCGAGCAGTACTTC.

This clone has just a few counts. The J gene is TRBJ2-5, the V gene TRBV25-1; 8 positions match TRBD2. CDR1 is MGHDK, CDR2 SYGVNS, per germline. CDR3 length equals 14 residues. V lost 8 bases, J lost 5 bases, and 10 bases stayed unmatched. The chain's CDR3 is CASASAGGGETQYF. The CDR3 nucleotides are TGTGCCAGCGCCTCGGCGGGGGGAGGTGAGACCCAGTACTTC.

This clone has a handful of counts. The J gene is TRBJ2-7, the V gene TRBV27; 10 bases are a match to TRBD1. The CDR3 has 17 amino acids. CDR1 and CDR2 from the germline V gene are MNHEY and SMNVEV (reference sequence). Trimming removed 5 bases from V and 3 bases from J; junction bases left unmatched: 13. CDR3 sequence reads: CASSPTGGFPQGYEQYF. In nucleotides, the CDR3 is TGTGCCAGCAGTCCGACAGGGGGCTTTCCTCAGGGCTACGAGCAGTACTTC.

This clone was seen more than once but under ten times. The chain combines TRBV7-6 with TRBJ2-5; D remains unclear. Trimming pared 1 base from V and 5 bases from J, leaving 14 bases between. The CDR3 extends over 15 amino acids. Germline V gene sequence: CDR1 SGHVS, CDR2 FNYEAQ. CDR3 sequence (DNA): TGTGCCAGCAGCTTAGTGGCCGGCGGTGTGGAGACCCAGTACTTC. It is translated as CASSLVAGGVETQYF.